Below are 20 T cell receptor beta chains sequenced from a single sample in a study of blood T cell repertoires in COVID-19. Produced via immunoSEQ multiplex PCR; TCRdb's table is partial and in-frame only. The data show about 410,000 clones, around 91% seen once. The sequencing sample was made of peripheral blood. The receptor source for this set is a woman aged 40 to 50 with COVID-19, enrolled during active disease.

The chain carries TRBV28 and TRBJ2-5; 7 bases map to TRBD2. Unmatched junction bases numbered 11, after V lost 5 bases and J lost 2 bases. The germline gives CDR1 MDHEN, CDR2 SYDVKM. The CDR3 sequence is 16 residues long. CDR3 amino acids: CASSPGSGTLQETQYF. Here the CDR3 DNA reads TGTGCCAGCAGTCCCGGGAGCGGGACCCTTCAAGAGACCCAGTACTTC.

In this sample, this clone turned up a few times. The chain recombines TRBV5-4 with TRBJ2-1, with D possibly being TRBD1 (7 bases). The CDR3 is 13 residues long. Germline V CDR1 and CDR2: SGHNT, YYREEE (reference sequence). The V end lost 4 bases, the J end lost 6 bases, and 11 bases lay between the germline ends. The CDR3 is CASSIQGGNEQFF. CDR3 DNA: TGTGCCAGCAGCATCCAGGGGGGCAATGAGCAGTTCTTC.

V gene TRBV27 combines with J gene TRBJ2-2; maybe TRBD1 (6 bases). Trimming left V 6 bases short and J 3 bases short, with 8 bases between. This CDR3 is 13 amino acids long. Germline-derived CDR1 and CDR2 are MNHEY and SMNVEV (reference sequence). The CDR3 coding sequence is TGTGCCAGCAGGGGACACTACACCGGGGAGCTGTTTTTT. This sequence encodes CASRGHYTGELFF.

CDR3 nucleotide sequence: TGTGCCAGCAGTTCCCCGGGACTAGTCTACAATGAGCAGTTCTTC. This gives the protein CASSSPGLVYNEQFF. The chain links TRBV7-3 to TRBJ2-1; the match to TRBD2 covers 8 bases. J was trimmed by 3 bases and V by 6 bases; bases with no gene match: 7. CDR1 is SGHTA, CDR2 FQGTGA, per germline. This CDR3 spans 15 amino acids.

Notes on this clone: The CDR3 end shows no conserved phenylalanine or tryptophan, and so a read error is likely. The DNA is left out, because the CDR3 cannot be placed on it with certainty; the CDR3 is given as TCRdb lists it. J is TRBJ1-4 and V is TRBV6-6. With termini counted, the CDR3 has 10 amino acids. Germline CDR1 reads MNHNY; CDR2 reads SVGAGI (reference sequence). CDR3 sequence: CASSFRRGNT.

The rearrangement uses TRBV19 and TRBJ2-7; 11 bases map to TRBD1. This CDR3 comprises 15 residues. Germline CDR1 is LNHDA and CDR2 is SQIVND (reference sequence). Germline trimming cut 3 bases from V and 9 bases from J; bases unmatched to any gene: 10. Written as DNA, the CDR3 is TGTGCCAGTAGTATTGGGACCGGACAGGGGGCTGTGCAGTACTTC. It encodes CASSIGTGQGAVQYF.

The chain combines TRBV2 with TRBJ1-3; 8 nucleotides match TRBD1. This CDR3 has 15 residues. J gave up 1 base and V 5 bases, and 4 bases lay outside the gene matches. CDR1 and CDR2 (germline): SNHLY, FYNNEI. CDR3 in amino acids: CASSPDRVSGNTIYF. CDR3 bases: TGTGCCAGCAGTCCGGACAGGGTTTCTGGAAACACCATATATTTT.

This clone was detected only once. In nucleotides, the CDR3 is TGTGCCACCTCGGGACAAAATAGCAATCAGCCCCAGCATTTT. Translation: CATSGQNSNQPQHF. The V call is TRBV24-1, the J call TRBJ1-5, with D perhaps matching TRBD1 (6 bases). The V end lost 9 bases, the J end lost 0 bases, and 11 bases lay between the germline ends. CDR1 is KGHDR, CDR2 SFDVKD, per germline. The CDR3 sequence is 14 residues long.

The gene calls are TRBV25-1 and TRBJ1-1; D is unclear. Germline values: CDR1 MGHDK, CDR2 SYGVNS. The CDR3 is 14 amino acids. With 5 bases removed from V and 3 bases from J, the gap between germline ends came to 13 bases. CDR3 sequence: CASSQALFDTEAFF. The CDR3 nucleotides are TGTGCCAGCAGTCAAGCCCTCTTTGACACTGAAGCTTTCTTT.

The J gene is TRBJ1-6, the V gene TRBV5-1; TRBD1 agrees at 9 bases. This CDR3 spans 18 amino acids. The V gene end was trimmed by 2 bases and the J gene end by 6 bases; junction bases not matched to a gene: 12. Germline loops: CDR1 SGHRS, CDR2 YFSETQ. The CDR3 sequence is CASSFKTGGSGRNSPLHF. CDR3 DNA sequence: TGCGCCAGCAGCTTCAAGACAGGGGGAAGTGGTCGTAATTCACCCCTCCACTTT.

J is TRBJ2-7 and V is TRBV19; 7 positions match TRBD2. Germline values: CDR1 LNHDA, CDR2 SQIVND (reference sequence). CDR3 length: 16 amino acids. J gave up 2 bases and V 3 bases, and 10 bases lay outside the gene matches. CDR3 region: CASSIEAGSGTYEQYF. CDR3 nucleotide sequence: TGTGCCAGTAGTATTGAAGCGGGATCGGGAACCTACGAGCAGTACTTC.

The chain carries TRBV18 and TRBJ2-1, with 9 bases lining up with TRBD2. V was pared by 3 bases and J by 2 bases, with 5 bases of the junction left unmatched. Per the germline V gene, CDR1 is KGHSH and CDR2 is LQKENI. The CDR3 sequence is 16 residues long. Here the CDR3 reads CASSPAAGGAYNEQFF. CDR3 bases: TGTGCCAGCTCACCCGCAGCGGGGGGCGCCTACAATGAGCAGTTCTTC.

This rearrangement joins TRBV29-1 to TRBJ1-4, with D maybe TRBD1 (5 bases). The CDR3 length is 13 residues. Germline V gives CDR1 SQVTM, CDR2 ANQGSEA. Trimming pared 4 bases from V and 4 bases from J, leaving 10 bases between. The CDR3 sequence is CSVVTGHNEKLFF. The CDR3 coding sequence is TGCAGCGTTGTTACAGGCCATAATGAAAAACTGTTTTTT.

A remark on this clone: This sequence may be a read error, since a much larger clone differs from it by one base. The chain uses TRBV6-2 or TRBV6-3 and TRBJ2-7; 8 positions agree with TRBD1. CDR3 length: 12 residues. Looked up from germline, CDR1 is MNHEY and CDR2 is SVGEGT. The V gene end was trimmed by 5 bases and the J gene end by 4 bases; junction bases not matched to a gene: 1. The CDR3 DNA sequence: TGTGCCAGCAGTCGGACAGGGTACGAGCAGTACTTC. This gives the protein CASSRTGYEQYF.

This chain uses TRBV15 with TRBJ1-4, with D hard to call. The CDR3 runs 14 residues. Germline V gives CDR1 LNHNV, CDR2 YYDKDF (reference sequence). Trimming left V 6 bases short and J 0 bases short, with 8 bases between. The CDR3 region has the DNA TGTGCCACCAGTCCGAGGACAACTAATGAAAAACTGTTTTTT. Translation gives CATSPRTTNEKLFF.

This clone was recorded only once. The chain joins TRBV7-2 to TRBJ1-2; no firm D call. The length of the CDR3 is 13 residues. The germline CDR1 and CDR2 sequences are SGHTA and FQGNSA. V was clipped by 4 bases and J by 7 bases, with 13 bases between them. CDR3 protein: CASSSGEAGGYTF. The CDR3 coding sequence is TGTGCCAGCAGCTCCGGAGAAGCCGGTGGCTACACCTTC.

This chain connects TRBV6-2 or TRBV6-3 to TRBJ2-1; 12 bases are shared with TRBD2. V lost 2 bases to trimming and J lost 10 bases; unmatched junction nucleotides: 12. The CDR3 spans 17 residues. The germline V gene encodes CDR1 MNHEY and CDR2 SVGEGT. CDR3 in DNA: TGTGCCAGCAGTTACGTACCTAGCGGGGGGGCGTTTTGGGAGCAGTTCTTC. It encodes CASSYVPSGGAFWEQFF.

The rearrangement links TRBV7-2 to TRBJ2-7; 7 nucleotides align to TRBD2. Germline values: CDR1 SGHTA, CDR2 FQGNSA. The V gene end was trimmed by 5 bases and the J gene end by 0 bases; junction bases not matched to a gene: 7. The CDR3 length is 15 residues. In DNA form, the CDR3 reads TGTGCCAGCAGCCTCCGGGGGGTCGGCTCCTACGAGCAGTACTTC. Encoded protein: CASSLRGVGSYEQYF.

The chain couples TRBV5-1 to TRBJ1-1; 11 nucleotides match TRBD1. The CDR3 runs 15 residues. Trimming at V came to 0 bases and at J to 5 bases, leaving 3 bases not matched to a gene. The germline gives CDR1 SGHRS, CDR2 YFSETQ. The CDR3 loop is CASSLGGTGGTEAFF. In DNA form, the CDR3 reads TGCGCCAGCAGCTTGGGTGGGACAGGGGGTACTGAAGCTTTCTTT. The full variable domain, with the rest looked up from reference TRBV5-1 and TRBJ1-1, is KAGVTQTPRYLIKTRGQQVTLSCSPISGHRSVSWYQQTPGQGLQFLFEYFSETQRNKGNFPGRFSGRQFSNSRSEMNVSTLELGDSALYLCASSLGGTGGTEAFFGQGTRLTVV.

A note on this clone: Other DNA sequences in this sample translate to the same CDR3. The chain is built from TRBV2 and TRBJ1-2; D might be TRBD1 (6 bases). The germline V gene encodes CDR1 SNHLY and CDR2 FYNNEI. The germline V and J ends were trimmed by 1 base and 5 bases, with 8 bases remaining between them. The CDR3 length is 13 residues. The CDR3, as DNA: TGTGCCAGCAGTGAAGTCAGGGGTTATGGCTACACCTTC. As protein: CASSEVRGYGYTF.